The present entry profiles one TCR beta chain with its context. The data derive from a study of CD8+ T cells in alopecia areata. Across the study: Twice daily, treated patients received 5 to 10 mg of oral tofacitinib.

Patients with alopecia areata provided lesional scalp punch biopsies as well as peripheral blood. PBMCs served as the source from which CD4+ and CD8+ T cells were sorted. Following RNA extraction, reverse transcription yielded cDNA that acted as the sequencing template. TCRdb's copy holds only in-frame clones and misses some; the assay was immunoSEQ multiplex PCR. Of hundreds of thousands of clones in the sample, roughly two thirds were seen once. The V end was cut by 4 bases, the J end by 4 bases, with 6 bases between. In germline, CDR1 is SEHNR, CDR2 FQNEAQ (reference sequence). The CDR3 runs 12 residues.

The specimen was CD4+ T cells sorted from blood, collected at week 0. The clonotype comes from a human donor with alopecia areata. The chain is built from TRBV7-9 and TRBJ2-3; no firm D call. The DNA for the CDR3 is TGTGCCAGCAGCTGGGGTGCAGATACGCAGTATTTT. Translation: CASSWGADTQYF.